These T cell receptor beta chains were read from a single sample in a study of T-cell reconstitution after alpha-beta-depleted transplantation in children. TCRdb re-called the PCR reads through MiXCR, storing one row per CDR3 protein. The table has some 640,000 distinct CDR3 sequences, roughly 15% seen once. The sequencing here drew on PBMCs from the stem cell graft donor, taken from the stem cell graft. The receptors shown here come from a human donor who donated a stem cell graft to a child with acute myeloid leukemia. CDR3s include the opening cysteine and the closing phenylalanine or tryptophan. The order of the fields is J gene, V gene, clone size, D gene, CDR3 length, CDR3 DNA, CDR3 protein. D genes are given only for firm matches. Clone size is given for some rows only: seen once, a few or many times, or a class if the clone is expanded.

TRBJ1-1 TRBV14 . . 16 TGTGCCAGCAGCCACAGGGGCCGGGGAAGGAGCACTGAAGCTTTCTTT CASSHRGRGRSTEAFF
TRBJ2-1 TRBV29-1 many TRBD2 13 TGCAGCGGAAGCGGGGTCACCTACAATGAGCAGTTCTTC CSGSGVTYNEQFF
TRBJ2-3 TRBV5-1 few TRBD1 15 TGCGCCAGCAGCGCGCCGGGACAGGGAGCAGATACGCAGTATTTT CASSAPGQGADTQYF
TRBJ2-7 TRBV12-3/TRBV12-4 . . 15 TGTGCCAGCAGTTTAGATATAGGGGACCAGGCCGAGCAGTACTTC CASSLDIGDQAEQYF
TRBJ2-1 TRBV2 . TRBD2 16 TGTGCCAGCAGTCCCGGATTAGCGGGGGGCCGTGGTGAGCAGTTCTTC CASSPGLAGGRGEQFF
TRBJ2-5 TRBV29-1 many . 11 TGCAGCAGCCTCACCCGGGAGACCCAGTACTTC CSSLTRETQYF
TRBJ2-3 TRBV20-1 many TRBD2 14 TGCAGTGCTAGTCTGCTAGCGGGGGGAGATACGCAGTATTTT CSASLLAGGDTQYF
TRBJ2-1 TRBV4-3 many TRBD2 17 TGCGCCAGCAGCCGGGGACTAGCGGGGGCCTCCTACAATGAGCAGTTCTTC CASSRGLAGASYNEQFF
TRBJ1-2 TRBV20-1 many . 11 TGCAGTGCTCCCGGGACAAGTGGCTACACCTTC CSAPGTSGYTF
TRBJ2-7 TRBV6-5 . . 18 TGTGCCAGCAGTTACTCGGGACAAACAATCTTCCCCTTCTACGAGCAGTACTTC CASSYSGQTIFPFYEQYF
TRBJ1-1 TRBV5-5 many TRBD1 13 TGTGCCAGCAGCGCGGGGACAGGGACTGAAGCTTTCTTT CASSAGTGTEAFF
TRBJ2-1 TRBV20-1 many TRBD1 15 TGCAGTGCTAGAGATGGCAGACAGGGTATCGGTGAGCAGTTCTTC CSARDGRQGIGEQFF
TRBJ2-3 TRBV12-3/TRBV12-4 many TRBD1 17 TGTGCCAGCAGAACGACAGGGTCGGATCGTTTCACAGATACGCAGTATTTT CASRTTGSDRFTDTQYF
TRBJ2-3 TRBV12-3/TRBV12-4 few . 15 TGTGCCAGCAGGGGACGCGACGAGAAACGGGGTACGCAGTATTTT CASRGRDEKRGTQYF
TRBJ2-1 TRBV24-1 few TRBD2 16 TGTGCCACCAGTGACCGACTAGCGGGGGCCTACAATGAGCAGTTCTTC CATSDRLAGAYNEQFF
TRBJ2-3 TRBV5-6 many . 12 TGTGCCAGCAGCGATGAGGAGTCTACGCAGTATTTT CASSDEESTQYF
TRBJ2-2 TRBV5-1 . . 13 TGCGCCAGCAGCACCGACTACACCGGGGAGCTGTTTTTT CASSTDYTGELFF
TRBJ1-6 TRBV20-1 many . 16 TGCAGTGCTAGAGTTTCGGAACACCGTGGGAATTCACCCCTCCACTTT CSARVSEHRGNSPLHF
TRBJ1-5 TRBV7-2 . . 17 TGTGCCAGCAGCTTAAGGGGGGGAAGGGAGTCCGGTCAGCCCCAGCATTTT CASSLRGGRESGQPQHF
TRBJ2-1 TRBV6-5 few . 17 TGTGCCAGCAGTTACCCGGGACAAGGGTACTCCTACAATGAGCAGTTCTTC CASSYPGQGYSYNEQFF
TRBJ2-6 TRBV7-3 . TRBD1 18 TGTGCCAGCAGCTTAACGTTGGACAGGGGCCCTGGGGCCAACGTCCTGACTTTC CASSLTLDRGPGANVLTF
TRBJ2-5 TRBV20-1 many TRBD1 13 TGCAGTGCTAGAGAGGGACAGCAGGAGACCCAGTACTTC CSAREGQQETQYF
TRBJ2-1 TRBV12-3/TRBV12-4 . . 17 TGTGCCAGCAGTTTAATGAATCGCATAACATCGCGAAATGAGCAGTTCTTC CASSLMNRITSRNEQFF
TRBJ1-4 TRBV20-1 many . 12 TGCAGTGCTAGCAAAGAAGGGGAAAAACTGTTTTTT CSASKEGEKLFF
TRBJ2-1 TRBV5-4 many . 15 TGTGCCAGCAGCTTTGGGGGTAGCACCTACAATGAGCAGTTCTTC CASSFGGSTYNEQFF
TRBJ2-7 TRBV20-1 many . 14 TGCAGTGCTAGAGATCCCAGTTCGGATTACGAGCAGTACTTC CSARDPSSDYEQYF
TRBJ2-1 TRBV9 few . 14 TGTGCCAGCAGCGTAGTTCAAGCGGGCCGCGAGCAGTTCTTC CASSVVQAGREQFF
TRBJ2-1 TRBV7-3 . TRBD2 16 TGTGCCAGCAGCTTATATGGCGGGGGGGCTGTCAATGAGCAGTTCTTC CASSLYGGGAVNEQFF
TRBJ2-3 TRBV7-6 . TRBD1 17 TGTGCCAGCAGCCCAAAGACAGGGGGCGTTAGCACAGATACGCAGTATTTT CASSPKTGGVSTDTQYF
TRBJ1-1 TRBV29-1 many . 11 TGCAGCGTTGGACAGGCCCTTGAAGCTTTCTTT CSVGQALEAFF
TRBJ1-1 TRBV29-1 . . 12 TGCAGCGTTAAGGGTATGAACACTGAAGCTTTCTTT CSVKGMNTEAFF
TRBJ1-5 TRBV20-1 few . 18 TGCAGTGCTAGAGAAACCTGGGGGGCGGTGGGGGCCAATCAGCCCCAGCATTTT CSARETWGAVGANQPQHF
TRBJ1-5 TRBV27 . . 15 TGTGCCAGCAGCCCTTCCGGGCAGAGTAATCAGCCCCAGCATTTT CASSPSGQSNQPQHF
TRBJ2-5 TRBV20-1 . TRBD2 15 TGCAGTGCTAGTAGCGGGGGGGGGTACCAAGAGACCCAGTACTTC CSASSGGGYQETQYF
TRBJ1-6 TRBV28 few TRBD1 16 TGTGCCAGCAGTTTAAAAATATGGACAGGGGATTCACCCCTCCACTTT CASSLKIWTGDSPLHF
TRBJ1-5 TRBV5-1 . . 13 TGCGCCAGCGTTGAAACCTACAATCAGCCCCAGCATTTT CASVETYNQPQHF
TRBJ2-7 TRBV12-5 . TRBD2 13 TGTGCTAGTGGTTTGGGGGGGGGCTACGAGCAGTACTTC CASGLGGGYEQYF
TRBJ1-5 TRBV20-1 few . 14 TGCAGTGCTCCGACAGAAGGACCGCATCAGCCCCAGCATTTT CSAPTEGPHQPQHF
TRBJ2-2 TRBV4-1 . . 16 TGCGCCAGCAGCCAAGAACGGACAGTTCGCCCTGGGGAGCTGTTTTTT CASSQERTVRPGELFF
TRBJ1-4 TRBV5-5 many . 13 TGTGCCAGCAGCTTGGGGACAGTTGAGAAACTGTTTTTT CASSLGTVEKLFF
TRBJ1-4 TRBV27 many TRBD1 15 TGTGCCAGCAGTTTACAGGGGGATCCTAATGAAAAACTGTTTTTT CASSLQGDPNEKLFF
TRBJ2-5 TRBV20-1 many TRBD2 15 TGCAGTGCTAGAGATCTAGCGGGGGGCTGGGAGACCCAGTACTTC CSARDLAGGWETQYF
TRBJ2-1 TRBV12-3/TRBV12-4 . TRBD1 19 TGTGCCAGCTCCCACGGGGGACAGGCCTATAGGAGCTCCTACAATGAGCAGTTCTTC CASSHGGQAYRSSYNEQFF
TRBJ1-2 TRBV7-2 . . 14 TGTGCCAGCAGCTTTCTGATGACTAACTATGGCTACACCTTC CASSFLMTNYGYTF
TRBJ2-1 TRBV12-3/TRBV12-4 . TRBD1 16 TGTGCCAGCAGTTTGGATACACAGGGGGCCTACAATGAGCAGTTCTTC CASSLDTQGAYNEQFF
TRBJ1-5 TRBV6-5 few . 15 TGTGCCAGCAGTTACAATGGACAGCTTAATCAGCCCCAGCATTTT CASSYNGQLNQPQHF
TRBJ2-5 TRBV25-1 few . 18 TGTGCCAGCAGTGATCGTGGCAGGGCGGTCATTTTGGAAGAGACCCAGTACTTC CASSDRGRAVILEETQYF
TRBJ2-5 TRBV5-1 . . 13 TGCGCCAGCAACAGAGAGCCTACCAGGGACCAGTACTTC CASNREPTRDQYF
TRBJ2-3 TRBV5-4 . . 15 TGTGCCAGCAGCTTGGGTCAGGCTGGCACAGATACGCAGTATTTT CASSLGQAGTDTQYF
TRBJ2-1 TRBV20-1 many . 14 TGCAGTGCGCCACGCGACTACGGGGGCAATGAGCAGTTCTTC CSAPRDYGGNEQFF
TRBJ2-5 TRBV10-3 few TRBD2 15 TGTGCCATCAGTGTCTCCAGCGGGGGAAGAGAGACCCAGTACTTC CAISVSSGGRETQYF
TRBJ2-5 TRBV12-3/TRBV12-4 few . 12 TGTGCCAGCAGTTTGCACTTAGAGACCCAGTACTTC CASSLHLETQYF
TRBJ1-2 TRBV24-1 . . 13 TGTGCCACCAGTGATCCTCAGGTTTACGGCTACACCTTC CATSDPQVYGYTF
TRBJ1-1 TRBV7-9 few . 14 TGTGCCAGCAGCTATATAAGGTCCGCAAGTGAAGCTTTCTTT CASSYIRSASEAFF
TRBJ2-7 TRBV7-2 few TRBD2 14 TGTGCCAGCAGCGATTGGCGGGGGGGTTTTGAGCAGTACTTC CASSDWRGGFEQYF
TRBJ2-1 TRBV28 . . 12 TGTGCCAGCACACGGGTTAGCAATGAGCAGTTCTTC CASTRVSNEQFF
TRBJ1-1 TRBV5-1 . . 13 TGCGCCAGCAGCCCAGCTTCTCCCACTGAAGCTTTCTTT CASSPASPTEAFF
TRBJ2-7 TRBV20-1 many TRBD1 12 TGCAGTGCGAGAGGGACAGCCTACGAGCAGTACTTC CSARGTAYEQYF
TRBJ2-3 TRBV29-1 many . 10 TGCAGCGTCTGGACAGATACGCAGTATTTT CSVWTDTQYF
TRBJ2-2 TRBV5-1 many . 13 TGCGCCACTGGACGGCCGGGAACCGGGGAGCTGTTTTTT CATGRPGTGELFF